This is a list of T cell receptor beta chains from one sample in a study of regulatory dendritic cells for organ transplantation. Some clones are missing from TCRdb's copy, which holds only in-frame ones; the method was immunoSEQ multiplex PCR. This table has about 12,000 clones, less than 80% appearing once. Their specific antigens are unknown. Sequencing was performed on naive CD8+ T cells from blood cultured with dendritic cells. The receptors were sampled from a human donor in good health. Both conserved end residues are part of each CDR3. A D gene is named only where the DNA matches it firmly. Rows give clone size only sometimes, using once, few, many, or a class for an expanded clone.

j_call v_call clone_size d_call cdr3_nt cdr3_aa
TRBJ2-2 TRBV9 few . TGTGCCAGCAGCGTAGGGGGGACAATGAACACCGGGGAGCTGTTTTTT CASSVGGTMNTGELFF
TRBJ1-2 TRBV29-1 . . TGCAGCGTTGAAGATAAGGAACAGCAACCCTATGGCTACACCTTC CSVEDKEQQPYGYTF
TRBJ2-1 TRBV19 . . TGTGCCAGTAGTATCGGCGGTTCTTACAATGAGCAGTTCTTC CASSIGGSYNEQFF
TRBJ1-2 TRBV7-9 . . TGTGCCAGCAGCTCGACGGATGACAGAGTAAACTATGGCTACACCTTC CASSSTDDRVNYGYTF
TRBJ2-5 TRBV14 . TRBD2 TGTGCCAGCAGCCAAGAAGGCCTAGCGGGGGCATCAGTTTACTTC CASSQEGLAGASVYF
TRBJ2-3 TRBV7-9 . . TGTGCCAGCAGCTTAGACAGCCACAGCACAGATACGCAGTATTTT CASSLDSHSTDTQYF
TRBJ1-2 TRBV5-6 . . TGTGCCAGCAGCTTGGAAGGACGACAGGCAAATATTATAGGCTACACCTTC CASSLEGRQANIIGYTF
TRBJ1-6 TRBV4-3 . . TGCGCCAGCAGCCAAGATCTAAGGGGCTGGGATAATTCACCCCTCCACTTT CASSQDLRGWDNSPLHF
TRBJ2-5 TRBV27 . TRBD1 TGTGCCAGCAGTTCCCCCTCGACAGGGGGCCCAGAGACCCAGTACTTC CASSSPSTGGPETQYF
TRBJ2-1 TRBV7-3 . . TGTGCCAGCAGCTTCCAGGGCGATGAGCAGTTCTTC CASSFQGDEQFF
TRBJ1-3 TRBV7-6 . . TGTGCCAGCAGCTTATCGACAGTTCTTTCTGGAAACACCATATATTTT CASSLSTVLSGNTIYF
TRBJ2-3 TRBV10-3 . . TGTGCCATCAGTGACTATAGCCCTAGCACAGATACGCAGTATTTT CAISDYSPSTDTQYF
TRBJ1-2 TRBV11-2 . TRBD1 TGTGCCAGCACCAGAGGGGGCAGTGGGGGCTACACCTTC CASTRGGSGGYTF
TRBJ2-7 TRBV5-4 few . TGTGCCAGCAGCAACCAACCTAGCGCAGGTCGCTACGAGCAGTACTTC CASSNQPSAGRYEQYF
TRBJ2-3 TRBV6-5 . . TGTGCCAGCAGTCGACTAGAATCGGCAGATACGCAGTATTTT CASSRLESADTQYF
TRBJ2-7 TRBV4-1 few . TGCGCCAGCAGCCCCGTCGCCTCTAGCGCTTACGAGCAGTACTTC CASSPVASSAYEQYF
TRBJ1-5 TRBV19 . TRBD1 TGTGCCAGTAGTTTTGGGACAGGGAATCAGCCCCAGCATTTT CASSFGTGNQPQHF
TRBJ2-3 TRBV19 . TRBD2 TGTGCCAGTAGTATGACTAGCGTAATAACAGATACGCAGTATTTT CASSMTSVITDTQYF
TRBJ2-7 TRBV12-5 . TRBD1 TGTGCTAGTGGTATCGGGACAGGGGGCTACGAGCAGTACTTC CASGIGTGGYEQYF
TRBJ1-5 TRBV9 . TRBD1 TGTGCCAGCAGCTCAACAGGGGGCAATCAGCCCCAGCATTTT CASSSTGGNQPQHF
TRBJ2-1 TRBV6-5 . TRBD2 TGTGCCAGCAGTTACAGGACTAGCGGGGGCGGAGAGCAGTTCTTC CASSYRTSGGGEQFF
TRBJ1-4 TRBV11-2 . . TGTGCCAGCAGCTTTAGGGGGACTAATGAAAAACTGTTTTTT CASSFRGTNEKLFF